This T cell receptor (beta chain) was captured by sequencing in a study of Graves' ophthalmopathy and Graves' hyperthyroidism. Study-level information: Peripheral blood was gathered at the point of initial diagnosis, before any treatment started. Notes on the study in general: Most thyroid clonotypes with frequency above 0.001 were detected in blood too.

Amplification of the TCR beta CDR3 regions used RNA transcripts (as template). HTBI-primed RT-PCR formed the first round, and a multiplex PCR formed the second. MiXCR, applied by TCRdb to the multiplex PCR reads, yields one record per CDR3 protein. The table records fewer than 600,000 distinct CDR3 sequences, 14% of them present only once. Pregnant or lactating patients and those with other autoimmune diseases or uncontrolled infections were excluded. Clinical symptoms, serum thyroxine, TRAb, thyroid ultrasound and orbital computed tomography formed the basis of diagnosis. This clonotype was counted many times. Its antigen remains unknown. CDR3 length: 14 amino acids. V was clipped by 2 bases and J by 4 bases, with 12 bases between them. Germline CDR1 is MNHEY and CDR2 is SVGAGI.

Sequencing was done on a sample of blood. This TCR was recovered from a woman aged 25 to 45 with Graves' ophthalmopathy. The rearrangement links TRBV6-5 to TRBJ2-7; no definite D call. The CDR3 is CASSYATESYEQYF. The CDR3 DNA is TGTGCCAGCAGTTACGCCACAGAGTCTTACGAGCAGTACTTC.